The 12 T cell receptor beta chains below all came from one sample that was sequenced in a study of beta chain features in type 1 diabetes. Expressed TCRB transcripts were sequenced after all isolated RNA was converted to cDNA. Profiling relied on immunoSEQ multiplex PCR, and the TCRdb table lists in-frame clones only, not all of them. The sample holds about 140,000 clones, roughly 9.3% seen once. The source material was central memory CD4+ T cells from blood. These receptors were taken from a woman aged 35 to 49 in good health.

This sequence joins TRBV6-5 and TRBJ2-1; 9 bases are a match to TRBD1. In germline, CDR1 is MNHEY, CDR2 SVGAGI. Trimming cost V 10 bases and J 5 bases; bases outside gene matches: 3. The CDR3 has 12 residues. CDR3 sequence reads: CAIQGAHNEQFF. The CDR3 DNA reads TGTGCCATACAGGGGGCCCACAATGAGCAGTTCTTC.

This clone was picked up a small number of times. The chain uses TRBV18 and TRBJ1-2; unclear D gene. This CDR3 is built from 15 residues. Per germline, CDR1 KGHSH and CDR2 LQKENI. V lost 2 bases to trimming and J lost 1 base, with 11 bases between them. The CDR3 bases are TGTGCCAGCTCACCATCATCTGAGATTAACTATGGCTACACCTTC. This gives the protein CASSPSSEINYGYTF.

V usage is TRBV7-9 and J usage is TRBJ1-3; 9 nucleotides agree with TRBD1. Unmatched junction bases numbered 4, after V lost 3 bases and J lost 1 base. Germline CDR1 is SEHNR and CDR2 is FQNEAQ (reference sequence). The CDR3 is 16 residues long. DNA for the CDR3: TGTGCCAGCAGCTTCGGGACAGGGTTGTCTGGAAACACCATATATTTT. Protein product: CASSFGTGLSGNTIYF.

The V gene is TRBV7-9, the J gene TRBJ2-7, with 8 positions matching TRBD2. The CDR3 consists of 19 residues. The J segment lost 7 bases and the V segment lost 0 bases, leaving 20 bases of the junction unmatched. The V gene's germline CDR1 is SEHNR and CDR2 FQNEAQ (reference sequence). The CDR3 DNA reads TGTGCCAGCAGCTTAGCTGTGCCCCGTGGGCTAGCGGGCCCCCGGGAGCAGTACTTC. It translates to CASSLAVPRGLAGPREQYF.

The chain is built from TRBV7-2 and TRBJ1-2; 8 bases map to TRBD1. The CDR3 loop spans 16 amino acids. Germline lookup yields CDR1 SGHTA and CDR2 FQGNSA. V was clipped by 5 bases and J by 2 bases; unmatched bases: 10. The CDR3 protein is CASSPGSRQGNYGYTF. DNA of the CDR3: TGTGCCAGCAGCCCAGGGTCGAGACAGGGGAACTATGGCTACACCTTC.

The rearrangement uses TRBV21-1 and TRBJ2-1; the table names TRBD1, a call not compared with the DNA. TRBV21-1 is flagged as a pseudogene. This CDR3 has 17 amino acids. The CDR3 here is CASSKANRGNDYNEQFF. The CDR3 bases are TGTGCCAGCAGCAAAGCAAACAGGGGGAACGACTACAATGAGCAGTTCTTC.

This clone was seen only a few times. The chain has TRBV9 and TRBJ2-1; 9 nucleotides match TRBD1. The CDR3 has 19 amino acids. Trimming removed 0 bases from V and 8 bases from J; junction bases left unmatched: 18. From germline, CDR1 is SGDLS and CDR2 YYNGEE. Written as DNA, the CDR3 is TGTGCCAGCAGCGTAGCTACCCCCGGGCCAGGACAGGGGAAAGATGAGCAGTTCTTC. Its protein product is CASSVATPGPGQGKDEQFF.

The chain uses TRBV4-3 and TRBJ2-3, with 8 bases fitting TRBD2. The germline gives CDR1 LGHNA, CDR2 YSLEER. J gave up 6 bases and V 6 bases, and 11 bases lay outside the gene matches. CDR3 length: 15 residues. Here the CDR3 DNA reads TGCGCCAGCAGTCGAGAGCGGGGGCTTTTTGATACGCAGTATTTT. It translates to CASSRERGLFDTQYF.

The chain links TRBV11-2 to TRBJ2-2; weak D call: TRBD2 (5 bases). The CDR3 loop spans 14 amino acids. V was shortened by 5 bases and J by 5 bases, with 12 bases between the two germline ends. Germline values: CDR1 SGHAT, CDR2 FQNNGV. Here the CDR3 reads CASSLASLTGELFF. CDR3 DNA: TGTGCCAGCAGCCTAGCAAGCCTTACCGGGGAGCTGTTTTTT.

This clone was seen at least ten times. The gene calls are TRBV6-6 and TRBJ2-7, with D possibly TRBD2 on 6 matching bases. V was shortened by 10 bases and J by 3 bases, with 16 bases between the two germline ends. This CDR3 contains 13 residues. Germline assignment: CDR1 MNHNY and CDR2 SVGAGI (reference sequence). The DNA of the CDR3 is TGTGCCATCAACAGAGGAGGGGACTACGAGCAGTACTTC. Translated, it gives CAINRGGDYEQYF.

Comment on this clone: The same CDR3 is also encoded by other DNA sequences in this sample. This chain connects TRBV6-5 to TRBJ2-3, with 9 bases lining up with TRBD1. CDR3 length: 14 amino acids. Germline V gives CDR1 MNHEY, CDR2 SVGAGI. V trimming: 6 bases; J trimming: 2 bases; junction bases outside the gene matches: 3. CDR3 amino acids: CASSRTGVTDTQYF. In DNA, the CDR3 is TGTGCCAGCAGCCGGACAGGGGTCACAGATACGCAGTATTTT.

A few counts support this clone. The genes are TRBV6-5 and TRBJ1-1, with D possibly matching TRBD1 (5 bases). The CDR3 runs 12 residues. The V gene's germline CDR1 is MNHEY and CDR2 SVGAGI. With 4 bases removed from V and 10 bases from J, the gap between germline ends came to 13 bases. The CDR3 sequence: CASSSRATGAFF. CDR3 bases: TGTGCCAGCAGTTCCAGGGCAACAGGAGCTTTCTTT.